The 19 T cell receptor beta chains presented below share a single source sample, sequenced in a study of shared clonotypes between healthy human individuals. Method: immunoSEQ multiplex PCR; TCRdb's copy keeps in-frame clones and lacks some. The table has approximately 2.5 million clones, 93% seen once; the top ten hold roughly 0.39%. Sequencing was carried out using naive CD4+ T cells from PBMCs. The subset here: CD45RA+ positively selected. Receptors were obtained from a man younger than 35 in good health. Some clones in this sample may be carry-over from other donors' samples.

This clone has only a few counts. The CDR3 region has the DNA TGTGCCAGCAGCGGTTCTGGGGGGAAGACTGAAGCTTTCTTT. Its translation: CASSGSGGKTEAFF. The genes are TRBV9 and TRBJ1-1, with D possibly being TRBD1 (5 bases). V lost 3 bases and J lost 5, with 14 bases in between. Per germline, CDR1 SGDLS and CDR2 YYNGEE. The CDR3 runs to 14 residues.

The rearrangement links TRBV4-1 to TRBJ2-1, with 15 bases matching TRBD2. The CDR3 sequence is 16 residues long. Germline lookup yields CDR1 MGHRA and CDR2 YSYEKL. V lost 5 bases to trimming and J lost 8 bases; unmatched junction nucleotides: 7. The CDR3 sequence is CASSYGLAGGIDEQFF. The CDR3 DNA is TGCGCCAGCAGCTATGGACTAGCGGGAGGGATAGATGAGCAGTTCTTC.

Here the CDR3 DNA reads TGTGCCACCAGCATTGTGGGGACAGGGAAAGCCAAAAACATTCAGTACTTC. Amino acids: CATSIVGTGKAKNIQYF. The rearrangement uses TRBV15 and TRBJ2-4; 9 nucleotides match TRBD1. V lost 4 bases, J lost 0 bases, and 7 bases stayed unmatched. There are 17 residues in the CDR3. In germline, CDR1 is LNHNV, CDR2 YYDKDF (reference sequence).

The chain couples TRBV28 to TRBJ1-2; 11 nucleotides line up with TRBD1. The germline gives CDR1 MDHEN, CDR2 SYDVKM. Trimming took 1 base from V and 4 from J; bases not matched to a gene: 5. The length of the CDR3 is 16 residues. The CDR3 bases are TGTGCCAGCAGTTTATTTATCGGGACAGGGGGCTATGGCTACACCTTC. Translated, it gives CASSLFIGTGGYGYTF.

The CDR3 spells CASSQDLLRGPIGELFF. In DNA form, the CDR3 reads TGCGCCAGCAGCCAAGATCTACTCAGGGGGCCTATCGGGGAGCTGTTTTTT. The genes are TRBV4-3 and TRBJ2-2; TRBD1 aligns across 8 bases. V was pared by 0 bases and J by 7 bases, with 10 bases of the junction left unmatched. Germline values: CDR1 LGHNA, CDR2 YSLEER. This CDR3 region has 17 residues.

The rearrangement uses TRBV5-1 and TRBJ2-3, with a tentative D call TRBD2 (6 bases). The CDR3 runs to 15 residues. The V end was cut by 7 bases, the J end by 2 bases, with 17 bases between. Germline CDR1 SGHRS, CDR2 YFSETQ. The CDR3 DNA follows: TGCGCCAGCCATCGCGGAGGGGAACACACAGATACGCAGTATTTT. Translating gives CASHRGGEHTDTQYF. Full variable domain (rest looked up from reference TRBV5-1 and TRBJ2-3): KAGVTQTPRYLIKTRGQQVTLSCSPISGHRSVSWYQQTPGQGLQFLFEYFSETQRNKGNFPGRFSGRQFSNSRSEMNVSTLELGDSALYLCASHRGGEHTDTQYFGPGTRLTVL.

The chain combines TRBV5-1 with TRBJ2-2; D unclear. Germline V gene sequence: CDR1 SGHRS, CDR2 YFSETQ. V lost 5 bases and J 3 bases, leaving 14 bases between the germline ends. This CDR3 spans 15 amino acids. CDR3 coding DNA: TGCGCCAGCAGTGTACCTCCCATATACACCGGGGAGCTGTTTTTT. It encodes CASSVPPIYTGELFF.

The gene calls are TRBV6-5 and TRBJ2-4; 9 positions agree with TRBD1. Germline V CDR1 and CDR2: MNHEY, SVGAGI. This CDR3 has 16 amino acids. V gave up 2 bases and J gave up 3 bases; unmatched junction bases: 5. The CDR3 reads CASSYTGQGGKNIQYF. CDR3 nucleotide sequence: TGTGCCAGCAGTTACACGGGACAGGGAGGCAAAAACATTCAGTACTTC.

This rearrangement joins TRBV5-1 to TRBJ2-2; 7 bases line up with TRBD2. The CDR3 consists of 15 residues. The V gene end was trimmed by 5 bases and the J gene end by 6 bases; junction bases not matched to a gene: 10. Germline V gene sequence: CDR1 SGHRS, CDR2 YFSETQ. The CDR3 nucleotides are TGCGCCAGCAGGGAAGTGGCGGGAGCCCCCGGGGAGCTGTTTTTT. Protein sequence: CASREVAGAPGELFF.

In regard to this clone: The same CDR3 is also encoded by other DNA sequences in this sample. This chain uses TRBV5-1 with TRBJ2-1, with 7 bases aligning to TRBD1. V shed 4 bases and J 4 bases; nucleotides not matched to a gene: 2. Looked up from germline, CDR1 is SGHRS and CDR2 is YFSETQ. The CDR3 extends over 13 amino acids. This CDR3 is CASSRDSYNEQFF. The CDR3 nucleotides read TGCGCCAGCAGCCGGGACAGTTACAATGAGCAGTTCTTC.

This clone has only one observation. Other DNA sequences from this sample encode an identical CDR3 as well. The chain recombines TRBV5-4 with TRBJ2-1; D might be TRBD1 (5 bases). The CDR3 has 13 residues. In germline, CDR1 is SGHNT, CDR2 YYREEE (reference sequence). The V end lost 0 bases, the J end lost 5 bases, and 6 bases lay between the germline ends. The CDR3 here is CASSLDRNNEQFF. CDR3 in DNA: TGTGCCAGCAGCTTGGACAGGAACAATGAGCAGTTCTTC.

This chain links TRBV7-2 with TRBJ1-1; D not resolved. Germline-derived CDR1 and CDR2 are SGHTA and FQGNSA. The V end lost 3 bases, the J end lost 5 bases, and 10 bases lay between the germline ends. CDR3 size: 13 residues. The CDR3 DNA reads as TGTGCCAGCAGCTTGGTGGCCAGGACTGAAGCTTTCTTT. This codes for CASSLVARTEAFF.

The V and J genes are TRBV25-1 and TRBJ1-1; D not resolved. Germline V gene data show CDR1 as MGHDK and CDR2 as SYGVNS. Trimming took off 4 bases at V and 4 bases at J, with 10 bases between the two ends. The CDR3 totals 13 residues. The DNA for the CDR3 is TGTGCCAGCAGTGGACTCCCAGGCACTGAAGCTTTCTTT. Its protein is CASSGLPGTEAFF. The full variable domain, its missing parts supplied by reference TRBV25-1 and TRBJ1-1, is EADIYQTPRYLVIGTGKKITLECSQTMGHDKMYWYQQDPGMELHLIHYSYGVNSTEKGDLSSESTVSRIRTEHFPLTLESARPSHTSQYLCASSGLPGTEAFFGQGTRLTVV.

This chain joins TRBV14 and TRBJ1-2; D might be TRBD1 (5 bases). The ends were cut back, 2 bases at V and 5 bases at J, with 15 bases in the middle. In germline, CDR1 is SGHDN, CDR2 FVKESK. The CDR3 extends over 15 amino acids. CDR3 region: CASSQFLGAPYGYTF. The CDR3 bases are TGTGCCAGCAGCCAATTCCTCGGGGCCCCTTATGGCTACACCTTC. Complete variable domain (other parts from reference TRBV14 and TRBJ1-2): EAGVTQFPSHSVIEKGQTVTLRCDPISGHDNLYWYRRVMGKEIKFLLHFVKESKQDESGMPNNRFLAERTGGTYSTLKVQPAELEDSGVYFCASSQFLGAPYGYTFGSGTRLTVV.

In this sample, this clone turned up a few times. J is TRBJ1-1 and V is TRBV27, with a possible D match to TRBD1 (5 bases). The CDR3 covers 13 residues. Germline V gene sequence: CDR1 MNHEY, CDR2 SMNVEV (reference sequence). Trimming left V 6 bases short and J 5 bases short, with 13 bases between. The CDR3 DNA reads TGTGCCAGCAGGGTGCCAGGGTGGACTGAAGCTTTCTTT. It codes for CASRVPGWTEAFF.

The chain is built from TRBV4-1 and TRBJ2-2, with D perhaps matching TRBD1 or TRBD2 (5 bases each). The germline V gene has CDR1 MGHRA and CDR2 YSYEKL. The CDR3 has 17 residues. Trimming cost V 0 bases and J 7 bases, with 18 bases left between them. CDR3 nucleotides: TGCGCCAGCAGCCAAGAGGGGGTTGCGGTAGCGTTCGGGGAGCTGTTTTTT. Translation: CASSQEGVAVAFGELFF.

The chain recombines TRBV30 with TRBJ1-2; D gene ambiguous. This CDR3 comprises 15 residues. Deletions cut 0 bases from V and 3 bases from J, with 14 bases between. Germline V gene lookup returns CDR1 GTSNPN and CDR2 SVGIG (reference sequence). This chain's CDR3 is CAWSVLSAVHYGYTF. The DNA for the CDR3 is TGTGCCTGGAGTGTACTATCCGCCGTACACTATGGCTACACCTTC.

The V gene is TRBV5-4, the J gene TRBJ2-7; tentatively, D is TRBD1 (7 bases). CDR1 and CDR2 from the germline V gene are SGHNT and YYREEE (reference sequence). V was clipped by 4 bases and J by 4 bases, with 15 bases between them. CDR3 length: 14 amino acids. In DNA, the CDR3 is TGTGCCAGCAGCCAGGGGGGACATCGTTACGAGCAGTACTTC. Translating gives CASSQGGHRYEQYF.

The genes are TRBV7-9 and TRBJ2-3; D possibly matches TRBD1 or TRBD2 (5 bases each). The germline CDR1 and CDR2 sequences are SEHNR and FQNEAQ (reference sequence). The V gene lost 2 bases and the J gene lost 0 bases, with 9 bases spanning the gap. CDR3 length: 15 residues. In DNA form, the CDR3 reads TGTGCCAGCAGCTTACGGGGCGGTAGCACAGATACGCAGTATTTT. Its protein product is CASSLRGGSTDTQYF.